These T cell receptor beta chains were read from a single sample in a study of T cell repertoires in cytomegalovirus infection. TCRdb ran MiXCR on the reads and lists one entry per CDR3 protein. This table has 450,000 to 550,000 distinct CDR3 sequences, approximately 15% appearing once. The specimen sequenced was CD8+ T cells from PBMCs. These receptors all come from a human donor in good health (CMV status not recorded). Some clones in this sample may be carry-over from other donors' samples. Both conserved end residues are part of each CDR3. A D gene is named only where the DNA matches it firmly. Some rows have no size entry. The others give once, few or many, or a class for an expanded clone.

TRBV5-4	few	TRBJ2-1	TRBD2	CASSVGRGGGNEQFF	TGTGCCAGCAGCGTAGGGAGGGGTGGGGGTAATGAGCAGTTCTTC
TRBV25-1	few	TRBJ2-5	NA	CASAGALGWETQYF	TGTGCCAGCGCCGGGGCACTCGGGTGGGAGACCCAGTACTTC
TRBV27	few	TRBJ1-5	NA	CASSLSAGQPQHF	TGTGCCAGCAGTTTATCCGCAGGACAGCCCCAGCATTTT
TRBV6-4	NA	TRBJ1-2	TRBD1	CASSEGTAANYGYTF	TGTGCCAGCAGTGAAGGGACAGCTGCTAACTATGGCTACACCTTC
TRBV29-1	NA	TRBJ2-1	NA	CSVEPLETVNEQFF	TGCAGCGTTGAACCTTTAGAGACGGTTAATGAGCAGTTCTTC
TRBV12-3/TRBV12-4	once	TRBJ1-2	NA	CASSLQVYRGYTF	TGTGCCAGCAGTCTACAGGTCTATCGTGGCTACACCTTC
TRBV6-2/TRBV6-3	many	TRBJ2-3	NA	CASSYNLGQGLTDTQYF	TGTGCCAGCAGTTATAATCTCGGGCAGGGACTCACAGATACGCAGTATTTT
TRBV27	few	TRBJ1-5	TRBD1	CASSDRDRGNQPQHF	TGTGCCAGCAGTGACCGGGACAGGGGCAATCAGCCCCAGCATTTT
TRBV5-6	NA	TRBJ2-7	NA	CASSLAGLPAGYEQYF	TGTGCCAGCAGCTTGGCCGGGCTCCCAGCGGGCTACGAGCAGTACTTC
TRBV19	many	TRBJ2-7	NA	CASTAGSGVSYEQYF	TGTGCCAGTACCGCGGGTAGCGGAGTTTCTTACGAGCAGTACTTC
TRBV4-1	few	TRBJ2-1	TRBD2	CASSQATSGEYNEQFF	TGCGCCAGCAGCCAAGCCACTAGCGGGGAATACAATGAGCAGTTCTTC
TRBV6-6	many	TRBJ2-1	TRBD2	CASSQTSGYEQFF	TGTGCCAGCAGCCAGACTAGCGGGTATGAGCAGTTCTTC
TRBV19	few	TRBJ2-7	TRBD1	CASSIGPLTGATIYEQYF	TGTGCCAGTAGTATAGGCCCCCTCACAGGGGCCACAATCTACGAGCAGTACTTC
TRBV3-1	NA	TRBJ1-1	TRBD1	CASSQDQGGGNTEAFF	TGTGCCAGCAGCCAAGATCAGGGGGGAGGGAACACTGAAGCTTTCTTT